The clone carrying this T cell receptor (beta chain) was observed a single time. Its antigen is undetermined. The CDR3 totals 14 residues. Trimming at V came to 2 bases and at J to 8 bases, leaving 5 bases not matched to a gene. Germline CDR1 reads SGHRS; CDR2 reads YFSETQ. The data are from a study of OX40 agonist ivuxolimab in advanced cancers. Study-wide context: Patients receiving dose escalation had hepatocellular carcinoma, melanoma, renal cell or head and neck cancer. Overall study findings and caveats: Certain nonresponders additionally had low normalized T-cell clonal expansion.

Method: immunoSEQ multiplex PCR; TCRdb's copy keeps in-frame clones and lacks some. The sample yields over 60,000 clones, 80% to 90% seen once. Specimen: CD4+ or CD8+ T cells sorted from blood, collected in a trial of the OX40 agonist ivuxolimab. This TCR was recovered from an adult with an advanced solid tumor such as melanoma, head and neck, liver or kidney cancer. The rearrangement uses TRBV5-1 and TRBJ1-4; TRBD1 matches at 8 bases. The CDR3 is CASSLSRDREKLFF. In nucleotides, the CDR3 is TGCGCCAGCAGCTTAAGCCGGGACAGGGAAAAACTGTTTTTT. The full variable domain, rest sourced from reference TRBV5-1 and TRBJ1-4, is KAGVTQTPRYLIKTRGQQVTLSCSPISGHRSVSWYQQTPGQGLQFLFEYFSETQRNKGNFPGRFSGRQFSNSRSEMNVSTLELGDSALYLCASSLSRDREKLFFGSGTQLSVL.